The present T cell receptor beta chain was sequenced within a study of T-cell reconstitution after alpha-beta-depleted transplantation in children. Unique molecular identifiers featured in how the TCRbeta library was prepared. TCRdb called the PCR reads again in MiXCR, with one record for every CDR3 protein. The table lists a few hundred thousand distinct CDR3 sequences, about an eighth of them singletons, with 4.3% in the top ten. A few counts support this clonotype. With 8 bases clipped from V and 2 bases from J, the junction kept 3 bases outside the gene matches. CDR1 is MDHEN and CDR2 is SYDVKM in the germline V gene. CDR3 length: 13 amino acids.

Here the sequenced sample was PBMCs, taken from the stem cell graft. This TCR derives from a human donor who donated a stem cell graft to a child with Fanconi anemia. The genes are TRBV28 and TRBJ2-7; TRBD1 agrees at 10 bases. CDR3 nucleotide sequence: TGTGCCAGCGGGGACAGGGGCCCCTACGAGCAGTACTTC. This codes for CASGDRGPYEQYF.